Included here is one TCR beta chain sequence, with context. No cognate antigen has been identified for it. No base qualities exist here, and no much larger clone lies one base off it. These data belong to a study of persistence of HIV-infected CD4 T cells (TCRdb year 2020). Study-level background: The median time the participants had spent on suppressive ART was over six years. Apart from a couple of participants who underwent leukapheresis at a single time point, peripheral blood samples of up to about 180 mL were collected from participants at multiple time points. Anti-CD3/anti-CD28 stimulation activated a higher proportion of cells, with a lower memory fraction, than antigen stimulation. CMV- and HIV-1 Gag-responding CD4+ T cells were isolated from ART-treated individuals so that antigen-driven clonal expansion of HIV-1-infected cells could be examined. The clonality of all cells in each sorted population was measured by TCRbeta sequencing, and the clonality of infected cells was measured by proviral sequencing. Cross-participant TCR cluster analysis included about 8 participants for CMV and over five participants for Gag.

Summary of the overall study and its limitations: Antigen-responding cells were enriched for expanded CDR3beta sequences that were degenerate, which suggests that CD4+ responses to CMV and Gag underwent convergent selection. The study involved few individuals and tested only a limited range of antigens. Because the TCR analyses were done in bulk, restricting them to just the rare CMV-responding cells that actually carried HIV-1 proviruses was not possible. TCRbeta richness in CMV- and Gag-responding cells was significantly lower than in anti-CD3/anti-CD28-responding cells; CMV-responding cells had higher oligoclonality than CD3/CD28-stimulated and Gag-responding cells. TCR oligoclonality correlated with proviral oligoclonality within the same sorted populations.

The treatment or condition label for this specimen denotes: suppressive antiretroviral therapy. As a nonspecific positive control representing the CD4+ T cell repertoire, cells were stimulated with anti-CD3/anti-CD28 magnetic beads. Sorting of responding CD4+ T cells was based on upregulation of both CD40 ligand and CD69. Participants were HIV-1-infected adults who started suppressive ART during chronic infection. Plasma HIV-1 RNA had been undetectable (below 50 copies/mL) in participants for at least 4 years. To be included, participants needed a CD4+ T cell count above 400 cells/uL and a positive CMV serology. Before stimulation, PBMCs were isolated using density centrifugation and depleted of CD8+ T cells. For 18 hours, CD8-depleted PBMCs were stimulated with anti-CD28/CD49d costimulation, a CD40-blocking antibody, and enfuvirtide, which was added to prevent new infections. Cell sorting was performed on a Beckman Coulter MoFlo Legacy or XDP sorter, and dead cells were excluded with propidium iodide. Genomic DNA was extracted with the QIAamp DNA Mini Kit for samples above one million cells, otherwise with the Quick-DNA Microprep Kit.

The immunoSEQ hsTCRB assay version 4 in survey mode was used to sequence TCRbeta repertoires from genomic DNA. For TCRbeta sequencing, genomic DNA was diluted to about 10 ng/uL, with up to 1 ug used per sample. On the authors' methods: TCRbeta data were analyzed in ImmunoSeq Analyzer 3.0, with diversity computed on productive nucleotide rearrangements. The improved Chao index was used to estimate lower-bound TCR diversity, and the Gini coefficient was used to estimate clonality using the Immunarch R package. Nucleotide rearrangements that differed but encoded the same CDR3beta amino acid sequence were counted as separate clonotypes. TCRbeta sequences significantly enriched in antigen-responding cells relative to anti-CD3/anti-CD28-activated cells were identified by differential abundance analysis. TCRs were clustered by predicted peptide-MHC specificity with GLIPH2, both within individual participants and across merged participant data sets. As stored in TCRdb, this immuneACCESS dataset retains in-frame rearrangements with V and J assigned. A fraction of the clones does not appear; measured against another copy, unresolved V genes explain less than half of the discrepancy, and the remainder lacks a known reason. V, J and clone size are taken as reported in that table, and D and trimming were inferred from the DNA itself. This sample is represented by 35,000 to 55,000 clones; about 87% of them were singletons. In total, the top ten clones hold under 0.55% of the sample.

The CDR3, from cysteine to phenylalanine, totals 15 residues. Solely the CDR3 DNA is kept, with 45 bases framed from the first base. V was cut back by 4 bases and J by 4 bases, leaving a gap of 17 bases between them. CDR1 and CDR2 were assigned from the germline V gene (reference sequence) as SGHKS and YYEKEE. The V gene is TRBV5-5 and the J gene is TRBJ1-1; no D segment can be confidently identified. The clonotype comes from an adult woman with HIV who was CMV-seropositive. Sample: CD4+ T cells sorted from PBMCs after roughly 18-hour stimulation, taken from a patient who received antiretroviral therapy. This specimen's cell subset or site label, interpreted: CD40L+CD69+ CD4 T cells responding to anti-CD3/anti-CD28 beads, representing the overall repertoire. The CDR3 sequence is CASSKYGPEATEAFF. The sequenced DNA: TGTGCCAGCAGCAAATACGGACCCGAGGCCACTGAAGCTTTCTTT.